These 6 T cell receptor beta chains share one sample of origin, sequenced in a study of OX40 agonist ivuxolimab in advanced cancers. Profiling relied on immunoSEQ multiplex PCR, and the TCRdb table lists in-frame clones only, not all of them. This table holds about 68,000 clones, roughly 90% found once. The sample in question was CD4+ or CD8+ T cells sorted from blood, obtained in a trial of the OX40 agonist ivuxolimab. These TCRs come from an adult with an advanced solid tumor such as melanoma, head and neck, liver or kidney cancer.

The V call is TRBV18, the J call TRBJ1-2, with 12 bases fitting TRBD1. Germline CDR1 reads KGHSH; CDR2 reads LQKENI. This CDR3 contains 16 residues. The V and J ends lost 0 bases and 4 bases, in that order; junction bases with no gene match: 3. The CDR3 bases are TGTGCCAGCTCACCACCCGGGACAGGGGGCGCCTATGGCTACACCTTC. It specifies CASSPPGTGGAYGYTF.

This chain joins TRBV5-1 and TRBJ1-4, with 8 positions matching TRBD1. The trim removed 0 bases at V and 5 bases at J, leaving 3 bases unmatched. Germline V CDR1 and CDR2: SGHRS, YFSETQ. The CDR3 covers 15 residues. The CDR3 protein is CASSLATGANEKLFF. The CDR3 DNA follows: TGCGCCAGCAGCTTGGCGACAGGGGCGAATGAAAAACTGTTTTTT.

CDR3 nucleotide sequence: TGCAGTGCCCCAAGGACCGATACGCAGTATTTT. Translated, it gives CSAPRTDTQYF. This chain links TRBV20-1 with TRBJ2-3; D is undetermined. Germline assignment: CDR1 DFQATT and CDR2 SNEGSKA (reference sequence). V was cut by 6 bases and J by 6 bases, with 10 bases left in between. This CDR3 comprises 11 residues.

The chain recombines TRBV11-2 with TRBJ2-7, with TRBD1 matching over 8 bases. The CDR3 loop spans 14 amino acids. CDR1 is SGHAT, CDR2 FQNNGV, per germline. Trimming at V came to 5 bases and at J to 2 bases, leaving 5 bases not matched to a gene. CDR3 sequence: CASSNGQGAYEQYF. Here the CDR3 DNA reads TGTGCCAGCAGCAATGGACAGGGAGCCTACGAGCAGTACTTC. Using reference TRBV11-2 and TRBJ2-7 for the parts outside the CDR3, the full variable domain is EAGVAQSPRYKIIEKRQSVAFWCNPISGHATLYWYQQILGQGPKLLIQFQNNGVVDDSQLPKDRFSAERLKGVDSTLKIQPAKLEDSAVYLCASSNGQGAYEQYFGPGTRLTVT.

The rearrangement joins TRBV6-5 to TRBJ1-3; D ambiguous. V lost 1 base to trimming and J lost 0 bases, with 10 bases between them. The V gene's germline CDR1 is MNHEY and CDR2 SVGAGI. The CDR3 extends over 16 amino acids. The CDR3 reads CASSYLPMTSGNTIYF. As DNA, the CDR3 is TGTGCCAGCAGTTACTTACCAATGACCTCTGGAAACACCATATATTTT.

The J gene is TRBJ2-1, the V gene TRBV10-1, with 12 bases fitting TRBD1. Germline V gives CDR1 WNHNN, CDR2 SYGVQD (reference sequence). The CDR3 spans 14 residues. Trimming removed 6 bases from V and 6 bases from J; junction bases left unmatched: 3. CDR3 sequence: CASSTGQGANEQFF. CDR3 sequence (DNA): TGCGCCAGCAGCACGGGACAGGGGGCCAATGAGCAGTTCTTC.